What follows are 4 T cell receptor beta chains derived from one specimen sequenced in a study of T and B cells in COVID-19 patients. Each TRB amplification used about 250-550 ng of genomic DNA from blood. BIOMED2 TRB-A/B primer pools were used in multiplex TRB PCR. TCRdb independently ran MiXCR on the multiplex PCR reads; one entry per CDR3 protein. The data hold fewer than 9,500 distinct CDR3 sequences, with approximately 29% observed a single time. Sequenced: blood. Every receptor here comes from a human donor who had recovered from COVID-19.

This clonotype counts as medium-sized. This chain joins TRBV6-5 and TRBJ2-7; TRBD2 might be the D (5 bases). Germline-derived CDR1 and CDR2 are MNHEY and SVGAGI. V lost 5 bases to trimming and J lost 1 base, with 9 bases between them. CDR3 length: 13 amino acids. In nucleotides, the CDR3 is TGTGCCAGCAGTCCCCCGGGATCCTACGAGCAGTACTTC. This codes for CASSPPGSYEQYF.

This clonotype was counted a few times. This rearrangement joins TRBV5-4 to TRBJ2-1; D call uncertain. Trimming removed 6 bases from V and 3 bases from J, with 7 bases in between. Germline CDR1 reads SGHNT; CDR2 reads YYREEE (reference sequence). This CDR3 has 12 amino acids. The CDR3 bases are TGTGCCAGCAACTCCGGCTACAATGAGCAGTTCTTC. It yields the protein CASNSGYNEQFF.

The chain uses TRBV6-6 and TRBJ2-2; 7 nucleotides line up with TRBD1. The CDR3 extends over 15 amino acids. CDR1 MNHNY and CDR2 SVGAGI come from the germline V gene (reference sequence). V shed 5 bases, J shed 0 bases, and the junction held 3 bases outside the gene matches. The CDR3 DNA reads TGTGCCAGCAGTGCCGACAGGGCGAACACCGGGGAGCTGTTTTTT. Translating gives CASSADRANTGELFF.

This clonotype rates as medium-sized. This chain links TRBV29-1 with TRBJ1-3; TRBD1 might be the D (6 bases). There are 14 residues in the CDR3. Trimming took off 6 bases at V and 4 bases at J, with 16 bases between the two ends. Germline V gene lookup returns CDR1 SQVTM and CDR2 ANQGSEA. The CDR3 region has the DNA TGCAGCGTCAGGCCGACAGGTTCAGGAAACACCATATATTTT. The encoded protein is CSVRPTGSGNTIYF.